These 30 T cell receptor beta chains originate from one sample sequenced in a study of blood T cells in healthy people across ages. The second PCR ran about 6 to 11 cycles with a sample-barcoded 5' primer and J-beta primers. A single record per CDR3 protein comes from TCRdb applying MiXCR to the 5' RACE reads. Found here are more than 750,000 distinct CDR3 sequences, around 29% of them singletons; the top ten hold roughly a tenth. These data are also associated with another study on T cells of mothers and their children.

Sample: blood. These receptor sequences come from a woman between 40 and 55 years old in good health.

This clonotype was counted at least ten times. This chain uses TRBV9 with TRBJ1-2, with D possibly being TRBD1 (5 bases). CDR1 and CDR2 from the germline V gene are SGDLS and YYNGEE. The V gene lost 2 bases and the J gene lost 0 bases, with 11 bases spanning the gap. The CDR3 length is 15 residues. This CDR3 is CASSVGGTANYGYTF. Written as DNA, the CDR3 is TGTGCCAGCAGCGTGGGGGGAACTGCTAACTATGGCTACACCTTC.

In this sample, this clonotype turned up a few times. A much larger clone differs by one base, so this may be a read error. The chain is built from TRBV29-1 and TRBJ2-1, with 7 bases aligning to TRBD1. Judging by the DNA end, TRBJ2-7 fits better; the J call may be wrong. The CDR3 consists of 14 residues. From germline, CDR1 is SQVTM and CDR2 ANQGSEA. The chain's CDR3 is CSVLQGSSYNEQYF. The CDR3 DNA follows: TGCAGCGTACTACAGGGGTCCTCCTACAATGAGCAGTACTTC.

This clonotype has a count of ten or more. V usage is TRBV4-1 and J usage is TRBJ2-7; D possibly corresponds to TRBD2 (5 bases). V was trimmed by 2 bases and J by 6 bases, leaving 20 bases between them. The CDR3 has 16 residues. The V gene's germline CDR1 is MGHRA and CDR2 YSYEKL. CDR3 amino acids: CASSQPSGLPFAEQYF. The CDR3 region has the DNA TGCGCCAGCAGCCAACCCTCAGGACTCCCGTTTGCCGAGCAGTACTTC.

This clonotype was seen at least ten times. The gene calls are TRBV7-6 and TRBJ2-7; perhaps TRBD2 as D (7 bases). CDR3 length: 15 residues. Trimming stripped 5 bases from V and 4 bases from J, with 18 bases between. The germline CDR1 and CDR2 sequences are SGHVS and FNYEAQ. This CDR3 reads CASSPQAAGAYEQYF. DNA of the CDR3: TGTGCCAGCAGCCCCCAGGCGGCGGGGGCATACGAGCAGTACTTC.

This clonotype was recorded only once. Compared with germline, one end of the junction differs, possibly owing to a read error. The genes are TRBV12-3 or TRBV12-4 and TRBJ1-6; perhaps TRBD1 as D (5 bases). The CDR3 has 14 residues. The CDR3 nucleotides are TGTGTCAGCAGTCCCGGGACTTCATTCTCGGCCCTCCACTTT. The encoded protein is CVSSPGTSFSALHF.

A word on this clonotype: A read error may be the cause here, since a much bigger clone is one base away. The chain has TRBV10-3 and TRBJ2-1, with 9 bases identical to TRBD2. Per germline, CDR1 ENHRY and CDR2 SYGVKD. The V and J ends lost 0 bases and 9 bases, in that order; junction bases with no gene match: 6. The CDR3 runs 15 residues. The CDR3 region is CAISESSGSFGEQFF. CDR3 nucleotides: TGTGCCATCAGTGAGTCTAGCGGGAGTTTTGGTGAGCAGTTCTTC.

In its sample, this clonotype was seen many times. The V and J genes are TRBV27 and TRBJ1-1; D is ambiguous. The CDR3 extends over 11 amino acids. V was trimmed by 5 bases and J by 5 bases, leaving 6 bases between them. Per germline, CDR1 MNHEY and CDR2 SMNVEV (reference sequence). CDR3 coding DNA: TGTGCCAGCAGTAAGGGAACTGAAGCTTTCTTT. Translated, it gives CASSKGTEAFF.

V gene TRBV7-9 combines with J gene TRBJ2-7; 9 bases are shared with TRBD1. Per the germline V gene, CDR1 is SEHNR and CDR2 is FQNEAQ (reference sequence). V trimming: 1 base; J trimming: 3 bases; junction bases outside the gene matches: 10. The CDR3 length is 17 residues. The CDR3 nucleotides are TGTGCCAGCAGCTTAGATTGGGGACCGGGACAGGGCTACGAGCAGTACTTC. As protein: CASSLDWGPGQGYEQYF. The whole variable domain, filled in from reference TRBV7-9 and TRBJ2-7, reads DTGVSQNPRHKITKRGQNVTFRCDPISEHNRLYWYRQTLGQGPEFLTYFQNEAQLEKSRLLSDRFSAERPKGSFSTLEIQRTEQGDSAMYLCASSLDWGPGQGYEQYFGPGTRLTVT.

As for this clonotype: At one end, the junction sequence differs from germline, possibly due to a read error. The chain is built from TRBV4-3 and TRBJ2-1; D is perhaps TRBD1 or TRBD2 (5 bases each). Germline CDR1 is LGHNA and CDR2 is YSLEER. The CDR3 totals 17 residues. CDR3 bases: TGCGCCAGCAGCCAAGTAGGGGACCGAAACTCCTACAATGGGCAGTTCTTC. The encoded protein is CASSQVGDRNSYNGQFF.

This clonotype was recorded at least ten times. The rearrangement joins TRBV30 to TRBJ1-4; 7 nucleotides match TRBD1. This CDR3 contains 15 residues. Germline values: CDR1 GTSNPN, CDR2 SVGIG (reference sequence). V was clipped by 3 bases and J by 3 bases; unmatched bases: 7. The CDR3 DNA is TGTGCCTGGAGCCCCGGGACAGCCTCTAATGAAAAACTGTTTTTT. Residues: CAWSPGTASNEKLFF.

V usage is TRBV4-1 and J usage is TRBJ1-2; D unclear. V shed 0 bases and J shed 3 bases, with 11 bases lying between them. This CDR3 has 15 amino acids. The germline V gene has CDR1 MGHRA and CDR2 YSYEKL. The CDR3 DNA sequence: TGCGCCAGCAGCCAAGATCCGACGACCTACTATGGCTACACCTTC. This sequence encodes CASSQDPTTYYGYTF.

The chain recombines TRBV7-3 with TRBJ2-1; 9 positions agree with TRBD2. Trimming took 4 bases from V and 6 from J; bases not matched to a gene: 7. The CDR3 has 15 amino acids. Germline-derived CDR1 and CDR2 are SGHTA and FQGTGA. CDR3 region: CASSWTAGGGNEQFF. Written as DNA, the CDR3 is TGTGCCAGCAGCTGGACGGCGGGGGGGGGCAATGAGCAGTTCTTC.

This clonotype was detected ten times or more. This chain joins TRBV5-1 and TRBJ2-5; maybe TRBD2 (6 bases). This CDR3 is built from 14 residues. Germline V gives CDR1 SGHRS, CDR2 YFSETQ. Trimming took 2 bases from V and 5 from J, leaving 13 bases between them. In DNA, the CDR3 is TGCGCCAGCAGCTTCGCGGGGTACTCGGAGACCCAGTACTTC. This gives the protein CASSFAGYSETQYF. The whole variable domain, remainder taken from reference TRBV5-1 and TRBJ2-5, is KAGVTQTPRYLIKTRGQQVTLSCSPISGHRSVSWYQQTPGQGLQFLFEYFSETQRNKGNFPGRFSGRQFSNSRSEMNVSTLELGDSALYLCASSFAGYSETQYFGPGTRLLVL.

This clonotype was counted many times. The rearrangement uses TRBV4-1 and TRBJ2-7; tentatively, D is TRBD1 or TRBD2 (5 bases each). CDR1 is MGHRA, CDR2 YSYEKL, per germline. The CDR3 has 14 amino acids. V lost 1 base, J lost 4 bases, and 11 bases lay in between. This CDR3 reads CASSQGDLLYEQYF. Written as DNA, the CDR3 is TGCGCCAGCAGCCAAGGGGACCTCTTGTACGAGCAGTACTTC.

This clonotype was detected only once. A junction end diverges from the germline sequence, so it may reflect a read error. The rearrangement links TRBV3-1 to TRBJ2-7; the D gene is possibly TRBD1 (6 bases). The germline CDR1 and CDR2 sequences are LGHDT and YNNKEL (reference sequence). The CDR3 is 15 residues long. CDR3 amino acids: CANSPRTVSSYEQYF. For the CDR3, the DNA is TGTGCCAACAGCCCCCGGACAGTTTCCTCCTACGAGCAGTACTTC.

The J gene is TRBJ2-4, the V gene TRBV7-2; 9 bases map to TRBD2. The J call may be incorrect, as the DNA end agrees better with TRBJ2-5. The CDR3 is made up of 19 amino acids. Germline loops: CDR1 SGHTA, CDR2 FQGNSA. CDR3 nucleotides: TGTGCCAGCAGCTTAGTAGGGGCGGGGGGGACCCCTTCCTTAGGGACCCAGTACTTC. It is translated as CASSLVGAGGTPSLGTQYF.

This clonotype was picked up a small number of times. One end of the junction is discordant with germline, which a read error may explain. J is TRBJ2-1 and V is TRBV20-1, with a possible D match to TRBD2 (7 bases). The germline gives CDR1 DFQATT, CDR2 SNEGSKA (reference sequence). The CDR3 length is 15 residues. The CDR3 reads CSARERGGGYNEQFF. For the CDR3, the DNA is TGCAGCGCTAGAGAAAGGGGGGGGGGATACAATGAGCAGTTCTTC.

V and J are TRBV7-8 and TRBJ2-1, with 9 positions matching TRBD2. Germline V CDR1 and CDR2: SGHVS, FQNEAQ. The CDR3 consists of 19 residues. The V segment lost 3 bases and the J segment 0 bases; nucleotides outside the gene matches: 12. CDR3 in amino acids: CASSFPGGGAIDSYNEQFF. The CDR3 nucleotides are TGTGCCAGCAGCTTCCCGGGCGGGGGGGCAATCGACTCCTACAATGAGCAGTTCTTC.

As regards this clonotype: The junction shows a germline mismatch at one end, possibly a read error. The V and J genes are TRBV5-1 and TRBJ2-1; possible D gene TRBD1, 6 bases. In germline, CDR1 is SGHRS, CDR2 YFSETQ. The CDR3 covers 14 residues. Here the CDR3 DNA reads TGCGCCAGCAGCGAGGGACAAGATTACAATGAGCAGGTCTTC. Translation: CASSEGQDYNEQVF.

This clonotype was counted only a few times. The V and J genes are TRBV6-1 and TRBJ1-5, with D hard to call. Germline-derived CDR1 and CDR2 are MNHNS and SASEGT. V was pared by 6 bases and J by 6 bases, with 12 bases between. CDR3 length: 13 amino acids. The DNA of the CDR3 is TGTGCCAGCAGAACAGAGCGGACTCAGCCCCAGCATTTT. Amino acid sequence: CASRTERTQPQHF.

This clonotype has just a few counts. A much larger clone lies a single base off, so this may be a read error. The gene calls are TRBV10-3 and TRBJ1-2; D perhaps matches TRBD1 (5 bases). Looked up from germline, CDR1 is ENHRY and CDR2 is SYGVKD. Trimming removed 4 bases at V and 7 bases at J, with 22 bases between. The CDR3 sequence is 16 residues long. The CDR3 DNA follows: TGTGCCATCAGTGGCTACTCGACAGAGGGAGGCGGTGGCTACACCTTC. This translates into CAISGYSTEGGGGYTF.

The table lists this clonotype with a few counts. This chain uses TRBV4-3 with TRBJ2-3; unclear D gene. V was clipped by 0 bases and J by 0 bases, with 7 bases between them. The germline V gene has CDR1 LGHNA and CDR2 YSLEER. CDR3 length: 15 amino acids. As DNA, the CDR3 is TGCGCCAGCAGCCAAGATAGGCAGAGCACAGATACGCAGTATTTT. The encoded protein is CASSQDRQSTDTQYF.

A word on this clonotype: Given a much more abundant clone one base away, this may be a read error. V and J are TRBV24-1 and TRBJ2-5; 9 nucleotides line up with TRBD1. This CDR3 region has 14 residues. The germline gives CDR1 KGHDR, CDR2 SFDVKD. CDR3 DNA: TGTACCACCGGGATGGGACAGGGCGGAGAGACCCAGTACTTC. Translation: CTTGMGQGGETQYF.

The chain links TRBV7-9 to TRBJ2-5; D not resolved. With the DNA end fitting TRBJ2-7 better, the J assignment may be wrong. The CDR3 consists of 12 residues. Germline loops: CDR1 SEHNR, CDR2 FQNEAQ (reference sequence). Written as DNA, the CDR3 is TGTGCCAGCAGCCAGTTGGACTACGAGCAGTACTTC. This gives the protein CASSQLDYEQYF.

This clonotype was detected only a few times. The chain employs TRBV5-5 and TRBJ1-5, with 9 bases lining up with TRBD1. After removal of 5 bases from V and 4 bases from J, the junction contained 4 bases not matched to a gene. Germline values: CDR1 SGHKS, CDR2 YYEKEE (reference sequence). The CDR3 spans 14 residues. DNA of the CDR3: TGTGCCAGCAGGGCCGGGACAGGGAATCAGCCCCAGCATTTT. Translation gives CASRAGTGNQPQHF.

About this clonotype itself: A much larger clone differs from this one at a single base, so this may be a read error. The chain joins TRBV7-2 to TRBJ2-7, with 13 bases matching TRBD2. Germline CDR1 is SGHTA and CDR2 is FQGNSA. Germline trimming cut 5 bases from V and 7 bases from J; bases unmatched to any gene: 8. This CDR3 contains 15 residues. The CDR3 loop is CASSELAGGYNEQYF. CDR3 nucleotides: TGTGCCAGCAGCGAACTAGCGGGGGGGTACAATGAGCAGTACTTC.

The rearrangement joins TRBV20-1 to TRBJ1-2; 9 nucleotides match TRBD1. The CDR3 totals 13 residues. CDR1 and CDR2 from the germline V gene are DFQATT and SNEGSKA (reference sequence). Trimming took 5 bases from V and 4 from J; bases not matched to a gene: 5. In DNA form, the CDR3 reads TGCAGTGCTGGGACAGGGATCAGCTATGGCTACACCTTC. It translates to CSAGTGISYGYTF.

The genes are TRBV7-9 and TRBJ2-1; TRBD1 matches at 7 bases. CDR1 SEHNR and CDR2 FQNEAQ come from the germline V gene (reference sequence). V was clipped by 5 bases and J by 0 bases; unmatched bases: 19. The CDR3 extends over 20 amino acids. The CDR3 coding sequence is TGTGCCAGCAGCGGGTACCGGGACAGTCCGTATGGGGCCTCCTACAATGAGCAGTTCTTC. Its translation is CASSGYRDSPYGASYNEQFF. The full variable domain, with the rest looked up from reference TRBV7-9 and TRBJ2-1, is DTGVSQNPRHKITKRGQNVTFRCDPISEHNRLYWYRQTLGQGPEFLTYFQNEAQLEKSRLLSDRFSAERPKGSFSTLEIQRTEQGDSAMYLCASSGYRDSPYGASYNEQFFGPGTRLTVL.

The V and J genes are TRBV7-2 and TRBJ1-1, with 7 positions matching TRBD1. Germline V gene sequence: CDR1 SGHTA, CDR2 FQGNSA. V was pared by 6 bases and J by 5 bases, with 9 bases of the junction left unmatched. There are 14 residues in the CDR3. The CDR3 bases are TGTGCCAGCAGAGGGGGCGGGAGAGAAACTGAAGCTTTCTTT. This sequence encodes CASRGGGRETEAFF.

The chain is built from TRBV7-2 and TRBJ1-3; 7 bases are a match to TRBD1. CDR1 is SGHTA and CDR2 is FQGNSA in the germline V gene. Unmatched junction bases numbered 1, after V lost 0 bases and J lost 2 bases. The CDR3 runs 15 residues. In DNA, the CDR3 is TGTGCCAGCAGCTTAGCGCAGGGGGCTGGAAACACCATATATTTT. Encoded protein: CASSLAQGAGNTIYF.